The entry below gives a single T cell receptor (beta chain) sequence along with its context. The target antigen is unknown. This sample stems from a study of cytomegalovirus exposure and HLA in healthy donors. Whole-study context: An analysis done earlier identified approximately 120 million unique TCR beta sequences from about 179 million T cells. Study-level findings and limits: Most of the TCR beta V segments (in an earlier analysis) were productive either about 87% or about 30% of the time. According to the study, roughly 160 TCR beta chains were cytomegalovirus-associated.

This CDR3 is built from 16 residues. V lost 3 bases and J lost 2; bases outside the gene matches: 8. CDR1 is SGDLS, CDR2 YYNGEE, per germline. PCR primers comprised 60 Vbeta and 13 Jbeta primers. The protocol was immunoSEQ multiplex PCR, while the TCRdb copy is restricted to in-frame clones and leaves out a portion. Its clone listing holds fewer than 95,000 clones. Material: PBMCs. The V call is TRBV9, the J call TRBJ1-3, with 7 bases matching TRBD1. This TCR was sampled from a woman between 40 and 55 years old in good health and CMV-seropositive. CDR3 loop: CASSGPQGGPGNTIYF. Written as DNA, the CDR3 is TGTGCCAGCAGCGGGCCCCAGGGGGGTCCTGGAAACACCATATATTTT.